One and the same sample provided the 23 T cell receptor beta chains below, sequenced in a study of T cell changes during pregnancy in multiple sclerosis. Only in-frame clones appear in the TCRdb table, and some are missing; sequencing was by immunoSEQ multiplex PCR. Counted here are tens of thousands of clones, under 95% occurring once; the ten biggest clones make up 1.1% to 1.5%. Sequenced material: peripheral blood, taken in the second trimester of pregnancy. The receptors originated from a female donor in good health, enrolled as a control in a pregnancy study.

The DNA of the CDR3 is TGTGCCAGCAGCTTGAGCGGGAGTGCAGATACGCAGTATTTT. Translating gives CASSLSGSADTQYF. The chain recombines TRBV7-9 with TRBJ2-3, with 8 bases that match TRBD2. This CDR3 contains 14 residues. V lost 3 bases and J lost 4; bases outside the gene matches: 3. Germline V gene lookup returns CDR1 SEHNR and CDR2 FQNEAQ (reference sequence). The full variable domain, completed using reference TRBV7-9 and TRBJ2-3, is DTGVSQNPRHKITKRGQNVTFRCDPISEHNRLYWYRQTLGQGPEFLTYFQNEAQLEKSRLLSDRFSAERPKGSFSTLEIQRTEQGDSAMYLCASSLSGSADTQYFGPGTRLTVL.

CDR3 bases: TGCGCCAGCAGCGCCGGTACTAGCACAGATACGCAGTATTTT. Amino acids: CASSAGTSTDTQYF. V usage is TRBV5-1 and J usage is TRBJ2-3; D unresolved. Trimming stripped 4 bases from V and 0 bases from J, with 9 bases between. This CDR3 has 14 amino acids. Germline V lookup: CDR1 SGHRS, CDR2 YFSETQ.

This rearrangement joins TRBV10-3 to TRBJ2-3; TRBD2 aligns across 7 bases. Germline CDR1 ENHRY, CDR2 SYGVKD. The CDR3 loop spans 13 amino acids. Germline trimming cut 8 bases from V and 2 bases from J; bases unmatched to any gene: 4. The CDR3 DNA follows: TGTGCCATCGGGAGGGAACTCACAGATACGCAGTATTTT. Protein product: CAIGRELTDTQYF.

CDR3 in DNA: TGTGCCAGCAGTCTACAGAACTACGAGCAGTACTTC. Protein: CASSLQNYEQYF. The chain couples TRBV28 to TRBJ2-7; no clear D. With 5 bases removed from V and 3 bases from J, the gap between germline ends came to 8 bases. CDR1 is MDHEN and CDR2 is SYDVKM in the germline V gene. CDR3 length: 12 residues.

The gene calls are TRBV10-1 and TRBJ2-3; no firm D call. V shed 11 bases and J shed 4 bases, with 19 bases lying between them. Germline CDR1 is WNHNN and CDR2 is SYGVQD (reference sequence). This CDR3 comprises 14 residues. The CDR3 protein is CALQQSTSADTQYF. In DNA, the CDR3 is TGCGCCCTCCAACAGAGTACCTCTGCAGATACGCAGTATTTT.

This chain uses TRBV9 with TRBJ2-4, with 8 bases aligning to TRBD1. The CDR3 contains 14 residues. The J segment lost 7 bases and the V segment lost 4 bases, leaving 7 bases of the junction unmatched. Germline V lookup: CDR1 SGDLS, CDR2 YYNGEE. CDR3 amino acids: CASSPPGGNNIQYF. The CDR3 DNA follows: TGTGCCAGCAGCCCCCCAGGGGGCAATAACATTCAGTACTTC.

The gene calls are TRBV19 and TRBJ2-1, with 8 bases lining up with TRBD2. CDR1 and CDR2 (germline): LNHDA, SQIVND (reference sequence). The length of the CDR3 is 13 residues. V lost 7 bases and J lost 12; bases outside the gene matches: 11. The CDR3 DNA follows: TGTGCCAGTACTACGGGAGGGCCTGGAGGGCAGTTCTTC. It yields the protein CASTTGGPGGQFF. The full variable domain, with the rest looked up from reference TRBV19 and TRBJ2-1, is DGGITQSPKYLFRKEGQNVTLSCEQNLNHDAMYWYRQDPGQGLRLIYYSQIVNDFQKGDIAEGYSVSREKKESFPLTVTSAQKNPTAFYLCASTTGGPGGQFFGPGTRLTVL.

The chain uses TRBV5-1 and TRBJ1-4; 11 bases match TRBD1. Trimming removed 1 base from V and 4 bases from J; junction bases left unmatched: 9. CDR1 and CDR2 (germline): SGHRS, YFSETQ. This CDR3 is built from 18 residues. As DNA, the CDR3 is TGCGCCAGCAGCTTGTCGCCCGGGGACAGGGGGAATAATGAAAAACTGTTTTTT. It is translated as CASSLSPGDRGNNEKLFF.

The J gene is TRBJ1-4, the V gene TRBV5-4; D is possibly TRBD1 (5 bases). Looked up from germline, CDR1 is SGHNT and CDR2 is YYREEE (reference sequence). Trimming stripped 0 bases from V and 8 bases from J, with 14 bases between. The CDR3 has 15 amino acids. The CDR3 reads CASSLDQGGDEKLFF. CDR3 DNA sequence: TGTGCCAGCAGCTTGGATCAGGGCGGGGACGAAAAACTGTTTTTT.

The chain links TRBV6-6 to TRBJ1-4; D uncertain. Germline V gene lookup returns CDR1 MNHNY and CDR2 SVGAGI (reference sequence). The V end lost 4 bases, the J end lost 4 bases, and 10 bases lay between the germline ends. The CDR3 runs 14 residues. CDR3 sequence: CASSSTEYNEKLFF. DNA of the CDR3: TGTGCCAGCAGTTCTACAGAGTATAATGAAAAACTGTTTTTT.

This chain connects TRBV29-1 to TRBJ2-3, with D possibly being TRBD1 (6 bases). The ends were cut back, 3 bases at V and 1 base at J, with 8 bases in the middle. The CDR3 has 13 residues. CDR1 and CDR2 (germline): SQVTM, ANQGSEA. The CDR3: CSVDRGGTDTQYF. The CDR3, as DNA: TGCAGCGTTGACAGGGGAGGCACAGATACGCAGTATTTT.

J is TRBJ2-5 and V is TRBV10-2, with 11 bases fitting TRBD2. The CDR3 spans 17 residues. V was pared by 0 bases and J by 5 bases, with 8 bases of the junction left unmatched. In germline, CDR1 is WSHSY, CDR2 SAAADI. In DNA, the CDR3 is TGCGCCAGCAGTGAGTCGGCTAGCGGGGGGCCCTCGGAGACCCAGTACTTC. This translates into CASSESASGGPSETQYF.

The table lists this clone with a count of one. The V and J genes are TRBV11-2 and TRBJ2-6; 8 nucleotides align to TRBD2. The CDR3 sequence is 18 residues long. After removal of 7 bases from V and 3 bases from J, the junction contained 14 bases not matched to a gene. CDR1 is SGHAT, CDR2 FQNNGV, per germline. CDR3 in DNA: TGTGCCAGCACCTCCTCCGGGGGGGGGTCCTTTGGGGCCAACGTCCTGACTTTC. Translated, it gives CASTSSGGGSFGANVLTF.

This chain connects TRBV7-9 to TRBJ2-1; 7 bases fit TRBD1. Germline V gives CDR1 SEHNR, CDR2 FQNEAQ (reference sequence). The CDR3 totals 15 residues. V shed 5 bases and J 6 bases; nucleotides not matched to a gene: 10. CDR3 region: CASSHSGQDSNEQFF. The CDR3 DNA sequence: TGTGCCAGCAGCCACAGTGGACAGGATTCCAATGAGCAGTTCTTC.

The rearrangement joins TRBV18 to TRBJ2-1; 9 bases align to TRBD2. Trimming removed 6 bases from V and 2 bases from J; junction bases left unmatched: 8. Germline lookup yields CDR1 KGHSH and CDR2 LQKENI. The CDR3 totals 16 residues. The CDR3 nucleotides read TGTGCCAGCTCGATCGTTAGCGGGAGTACCTACAATGAGCAGTTCTTC. Its translation: CASSIVSGSTYNEQFF.

This chain links TRBV4-3 with TRBJ2-1; 7 bases align to TRBD2. The ends lost 0 bases at V and 3 bases at J; junction bases unmatched: 5. The CDR3 runs 16 residues. Germline V lookup: CDR1 LGHNA, CDR2 YSLEER. In DNA form, the CDR3 reads TGCGCCAGCAGCCAAGATCGCCTAGCGGTCTACAATGAGCAGTTCTTC. This codes for CASSQDRLAVYNEQFF.

The J gene is TRBJ2-3, the V gene TRBV28, with 7 bases matching TRBD2. V gave up 6 bases and J gave up 0 bases; unmatched junction bases: 6. The CDR3 sequence is 15 residues long. Germline CDR1 reads MDHEN; CDR2 reads SYDVKM. The CDR3 coding sequence is TGTGCCAGCAGGATGGGGGGGTTAAGCACAGATACGCAGTATTTT. The encoded protein is CASRMGGLSTDTQYF.

The gene calls are TRBV9 and TRBJ2-5; 8 bases line up with TRBD1. V lost 4 bases to trimming and J lost 0 bases; unmatched junction nucleotides: 5. CDR3 length: 15 residues. In germline, CDR1 is SGDLS, CDR2 YYNGEE. For the CDR3, the DNA is TGTGCCAGCAGCTCCCGGGACAGGTACCAAGAGACCCAGTACTTC. Translation: CASSSRDRYQETQYF.

V and J are TRBV4-1 and TRBJ2-5; 7 nucleotides agree with TRBD2. Losses at the gene ends were 4 bases for V and 5 bases for J; bases not matched to a gene: 4. CDR1 is MGHRA and CDR2 is YSYEKL in the germline V gene. This CDR3 comprises 13 residues. The CDR3, as DNA: TGCGCCAGCAGCCGCTATAGCGGGGAGACCCAGTACTTC. This gives the protein CASSRYSGETQYF.

The chain has TRBV7-2 and TRBJ2-7, with D perhaps TRBD2 (5 bases). Between the trimmed V and J ends, which lost 2 bases and 3 bases, there was a span of 8 bases. CDR1 is SGHTA and CDR2 is FQGNSA in the germline V gene. The CDR3 runs to 13 residues. The CDR3 DNA is TGTGCCAGCAGCTTAACCGGGATCTACGAGCAGTACTTC. Encoded protein: CASSLTGIYEQYF.

V and J are TRBV6-6 and TRBJ2-2; 7 positions agree with TRBD1. With V trimmed by 2 bases and J by 5 bases, 5 bases remained unmatched. Germline V lookup: CDR1 MNHNY, CDR2 SVGAGI (reference sequence). This CDR3 spans 15 amino acids. The CDR3 nucleotides are TGTGCCAGCAGTTACGGGCAGGGGGAAACCGGGGAGCTGTTTTTT. As protein: CASSYGQGETGELFF.

V usage is TRBV7-9 and J usage is TRBJ1-4; D unclear. Per the germline V gene, CDR1 is SEHNR and CDR2 is FQNEAQ (reference sequence). The CDR3 consists of 13 residues. V lost 8 bases and J lost 5, with 12 bases in between. The CDR3 nucleotides are TGTGCCAGCCAAGACTCGGGGAATGAAAAACTGTTTTTT. As protein: CASQDSGNEKLFF.

DNA of the CDR3: TGTGCCAGCAGTTTAGGGGGGGGAGCTTTCTTT. It translates to CASSLGGGAFF. This chain connects TRBV28 to TRBJ1-1; tentative D call: TRBD1 (5 bases). The CDR3 loop spans 11 amino acids. CDR1 is MDHEN, CDR2 SYDVKM, per germline. V gave up 2 bases and J gave up 10 bases, with 8 bases separating them.